This T cell receptor beta chain was recovered during a study of T cells in Graves' hyperthyroidism and ophthalmopathy. The study's findings and limits: The model predicted ophthalmopathy a median about 6.6 months before onset. Blood shared most expanded thyroid clonotypes above 0.001.

Concerning this clonotype itself: What it binds is not known.

Over 9 ml of fresh peripheral blood supplied the PBMCs. The V and J ends lost 7 bases and 6 bases respectively, with 16 bases between them. Germline V CDR1 and CDR2: LNHDA, SQIVND (reference sequence). The CDR3 spans 13 residues. The CDR3 regions of TCR beta were amplified from RNA transcripts. RT-PCR in the first round (using the HTBI primer set) targeted the TCR CDR3. Via MiXCR, TCRdb re-called the multiplex PCR reads, giving one row per CDR3 protein. Here the sample spans roughly 550,000 distinct CDR3 sequences, around 16% being singletons. The sequenced material came from blood. This rearrangement joins TRBV19 to TRBJ2-7; weak D call: TRBD2 (7 bases). This receptor was identified in a woman in her 30s with Graves' ophthalmopathy. The CDR3 reads CASTPGGQVEQYF. The CDR3, as DNA: TGTGCCAGTACCCCCGGGGGGCAGGTCGAGCAGTACTTC.